This is a list of T cell receptor beta chains from one sample in a study of T cell changes during pregnancy in multiple sclerosis. Using immunoSEQ multiplex PCR, the repertoire was profiled, and TCRdb retains in-frame clones only, with some absent. The sample includes about 56,000 clones, about nine tenths of them seen just once. This material consisted of CD4+ T cells from peripheral blood mononuclear cells, taken in the third trimester of pregnancy. The receptors were sampled from a female donor with multiple sclerosis, enrolled in a pregnancy study. The CDR3 runs from the conserved cysteine through the conserved F or W. Each record gives: clone size, V gene, D gene, J gene, CDR3 protein, CDR3 DNA. The D gene is left open where the match is weak. A row's size may be missing; if present it is once, few, many or a size class.

.	TRBV7-6	TRBD2	TRBJ2-1	CASSLRSGGFDNEQFF	TGTGCCAGCAGCTTACGTAGCGGGGGTTTCGACAATGAGCAGTTCTTC
.	TRBV5-1	.	TRBJ2-6	CASSLGGSGANVLTF	TGCGCCAGCAGCTTGGGCGGCTCTGGGGCCAACGTCCTGACTTTC
.	TRBV5-1	.	TRBJ1-1	CASSLDREAFF	TGCGCCAGCAGCCTTGACAGAGAAGCTTTCTTT
.	TRBV7-9	.	TRBJ1-1	CASSLEVGSTEAFF	TGTGCCAGCAGCTTAGAAGTCGGTTCCACTGAAGCTTTCTTT
.	TRBV30	.	TRBJ1-3	CAWSGFGGNTIYF	TGTGCCTGGTCAGGGTTCGGTGGAAACACCATATATTTT
.	TRBV5-8	TRBD1	TRBJ1-1	CASRGDRGKKNTEAFF	TGTGCCAGTAGGGGGGACAGGGGAAAGAAGAACACTGAAGCTTTCTTT
.	TRBV5-1	.	TRBJ2-2	CASSHDKITGELFF	TGCGCCAGCAGCCACGACAAGATCACCGGGGAGCTGTTTTTT
.	TRBV11-2	.	TRBJ1-2	CASSPRSYGYTF	TGTGCCAGCAGCCCACGTAGCTATGGCTACACCTTC
.	TRBV9	TRBD1	TRBJ1-1	CASSADRGPNTEAFF	TGTGCCAGCAGCGCGGACAGGGGGCCGAACACTGAAGCTTTCTTT
.	TRBV7-6	.	TRBJ1-5	CPPEGVSNQPQHF	TGTCCTCCCGAAGGGGTTAGCAATCAGCCCCAGCATTTT
.	TRBV5-1	TRBD2	TRBJ2-1	CASSLAGPAYNEQFF	TGCGCCAGCAGTCTAGCGGGGCCTGCCTACAATGAGCAGTTCTTC
.	TRBV7-3	TRBD1	TRBJ2-5	CASSPKNRGETQYF	TGTGCCAGCAGCCCCAAAAACAGGGGAGAGACCCAGTACTTC
.	TRBV6-1	.	TRBJ2-7	CASSVLTGYYEQYF	TGTGCCAGCAGTGTCCTGACAGGCTACTACGAGCAGTACTTC
.	TRBV9	.	TRBJ1-3	CASSEASGNTIYF	TGTGCCAGCAGTGAGGCCTCTGGAAACACCATATATTTT
.	TRBV2	.	TRBJ1-3	CASTSEVVTGNTIYF	TGTGCCAGCACCTCGGAGGTTGTTACAGGAAACACCATATATTTT
.	TRBV27	TRBD1	TRBJ2-7	CASSKEGQGRAYEQYF	TGTGCCAGCAGCAAGGAAGGACAGGGGAGAGCCTACGAGCAGTACTTC
few	TRBV11-2	TRBD1	TRBJ1-6	CASSLGQGGSPLHF	TGTGCCAGCAGCTTAGGACAGGGTGGTTCACCCCTCCACTTT
.	TRBV14	.	TRBJ1-2	CASSQGLAGPGYGYTF	TGTGCCAGCAGCCAAGGACTGGCCGGCCCGGGGTATGGCTACACCTTC
.	TRBV6-5	.	TRBJ1-4	CASSYLGREGEKLFF	TGTGCCAGCAGTTACCTTGGACGGGAGGGGGAAAAACTGTTTTTT
.	TRBV27	.	TRBJ1-6	CASRVRGSPLHF	TGTGCCAGCAGAGTCAGGGGTTCACCCCTCCACTTT
.	TRBV11-3	.	TRBJ2-3	CASSLLGSTDTQYF	TGTGCCAGCAGCTTACTCGGTTCGACAGATACGCAGTATTTT